The entry that follows covers one TCR beta chain sequence. No antigen is known for it. These data belong to a study of graft-versus-host responses after intestinal transplantation. Background on the study: Each recipient received anti-thymocyte globulin induction, then tacrolimus and steroids for 3 to 4 years. Study-level points and caveats: The marrow of recipients harbored GvH clones, and ileum or blood showed some of them first. Early post-transplant HvG declines tracked with peak circulating GvH clone levels.

V was pared by 9 bases and J by 6 bases, with 12 bases between. Germline V gives CDR1 LNHDA, CDR2 SQIVND (reference sequence). CDR3 length: 11 residues. Profiling relied on immunoSEQ multiplex PCR, and the TCRdb table lists in-frame clones only, not all of them. The table lists nearly 95,000 clones, approximately 94% of them singletons. The sequence was collected from a human donor who received an intestinal transplant. The sample in question was unstimulated CD8+ T cells sorted from spleen or lymph node cells, obtained before intestinal transplant. This rearrangement joins TRBV19 to TRBJ2-7; maybe TRBD2 (5 bases). The DNA of the CDR3 is TGTGCCAGCCGTGGAGGCAGCGAGCAGTACTTC. Residues: CASRGGSEQYF. Supplemented by reference TRBV19 and TRBJ2-7, the full variable domain reads DGGITQSPKYLFRKEGQNVTLSCEQNLNHDAMYWYRQDPGQGLRLIYYSQIVNDFQKGDIAEGYSVSREKKESFPLTVTSAQKNPTAFYLCASRGGSEQYFGPGTRLTVT.